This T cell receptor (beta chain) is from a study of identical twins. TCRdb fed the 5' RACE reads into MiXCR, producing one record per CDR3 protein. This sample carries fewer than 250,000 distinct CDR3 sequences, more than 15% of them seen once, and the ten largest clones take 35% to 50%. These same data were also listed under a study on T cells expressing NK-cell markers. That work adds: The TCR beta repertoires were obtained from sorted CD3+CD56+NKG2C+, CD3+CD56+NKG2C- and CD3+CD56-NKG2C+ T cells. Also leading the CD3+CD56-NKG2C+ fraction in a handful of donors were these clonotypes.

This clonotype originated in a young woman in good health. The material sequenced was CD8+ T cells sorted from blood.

CDR3 residues: CASTAGPISGANVLTF. CDR3 DNA sequence: TGTGCCAGCACCGCCGGGCCAATCTCTGGGGCCAACGTCCTGACTTTC. This chain links TRBV6-1 with TRBJ2-6; D is undetermined. The CDR3 covers 16 residues. Germline CDR1 reads MNHNS; CDR2 reads SASEGT. Trimming removed 7 bases at V and 0 bases at J, with 13 bases between.